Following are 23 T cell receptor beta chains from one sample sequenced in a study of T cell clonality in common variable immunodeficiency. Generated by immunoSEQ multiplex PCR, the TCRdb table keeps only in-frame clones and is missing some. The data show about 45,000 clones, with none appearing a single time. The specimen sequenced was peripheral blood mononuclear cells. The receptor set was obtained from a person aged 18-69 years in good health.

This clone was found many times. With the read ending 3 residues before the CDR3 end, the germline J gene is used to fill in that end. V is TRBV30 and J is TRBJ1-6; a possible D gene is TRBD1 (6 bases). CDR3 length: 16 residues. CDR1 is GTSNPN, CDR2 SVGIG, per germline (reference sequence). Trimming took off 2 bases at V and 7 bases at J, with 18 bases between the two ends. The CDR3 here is CAWSLPGGHENSPLHF. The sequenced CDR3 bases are TGTGCCTGGAGTTTGCCGGGGGGACATGAGAATTCACCC.

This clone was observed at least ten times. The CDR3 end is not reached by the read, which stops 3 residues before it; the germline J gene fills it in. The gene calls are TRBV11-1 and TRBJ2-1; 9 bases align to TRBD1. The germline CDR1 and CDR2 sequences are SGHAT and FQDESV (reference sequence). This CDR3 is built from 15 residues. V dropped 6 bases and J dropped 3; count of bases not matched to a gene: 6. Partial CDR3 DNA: TGTGCCAGCAGGGCCGGGACAGGGAACTACAATGAG. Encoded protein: CASRAGTGNYNE. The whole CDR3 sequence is CASRAGTGNYNEQFF. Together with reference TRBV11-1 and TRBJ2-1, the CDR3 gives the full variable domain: EAEVAQSPRYKITEKSQAVAFWCDPISGHATLYWYRQILGQGPELLVQFQDESVVDDSQLPKDRFSAERLKGVDSTLKIQPAELGDSAMYLCASRAGTGNYNEQFFGPGTRLTVL.

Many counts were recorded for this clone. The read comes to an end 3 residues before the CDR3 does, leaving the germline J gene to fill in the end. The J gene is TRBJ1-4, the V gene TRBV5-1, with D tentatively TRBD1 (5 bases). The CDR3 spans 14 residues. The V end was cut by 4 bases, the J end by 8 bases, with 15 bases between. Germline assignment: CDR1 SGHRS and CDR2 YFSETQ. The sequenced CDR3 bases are TGCGCCAGCAGCCCTAGGGGTCTCGACGAAAAA. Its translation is CASSPRGLDEK. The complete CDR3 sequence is CASSPRGLDEKLFF.

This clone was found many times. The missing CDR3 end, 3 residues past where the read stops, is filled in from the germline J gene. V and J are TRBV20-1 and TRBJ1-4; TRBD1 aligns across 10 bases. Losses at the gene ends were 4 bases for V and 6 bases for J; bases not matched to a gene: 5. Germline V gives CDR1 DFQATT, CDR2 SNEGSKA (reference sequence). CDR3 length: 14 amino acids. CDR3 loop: CSATRTGGDEKLFF. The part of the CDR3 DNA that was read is TGCAGTGCTACCCGGACAGGGGGAGATGAAAAA.

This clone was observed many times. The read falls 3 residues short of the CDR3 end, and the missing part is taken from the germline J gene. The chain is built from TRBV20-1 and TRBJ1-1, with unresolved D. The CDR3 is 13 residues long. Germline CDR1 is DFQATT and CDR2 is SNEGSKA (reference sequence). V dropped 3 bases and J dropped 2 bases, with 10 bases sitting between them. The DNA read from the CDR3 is TGCAGTGCTAGTACACAGCTTAACACTGAA. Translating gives CSASTQLNTE. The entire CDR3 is CSASTQLNTEAFF.

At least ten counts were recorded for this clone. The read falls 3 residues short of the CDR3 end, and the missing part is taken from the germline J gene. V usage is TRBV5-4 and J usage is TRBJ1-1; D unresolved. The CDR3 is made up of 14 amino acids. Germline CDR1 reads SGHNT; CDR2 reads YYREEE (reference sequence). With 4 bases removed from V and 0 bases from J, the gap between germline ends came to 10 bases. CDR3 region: CASSHNPMNTEAFF. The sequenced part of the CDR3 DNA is TGTGCCAGCAGCCATAACCCTATGAACACTGAA.

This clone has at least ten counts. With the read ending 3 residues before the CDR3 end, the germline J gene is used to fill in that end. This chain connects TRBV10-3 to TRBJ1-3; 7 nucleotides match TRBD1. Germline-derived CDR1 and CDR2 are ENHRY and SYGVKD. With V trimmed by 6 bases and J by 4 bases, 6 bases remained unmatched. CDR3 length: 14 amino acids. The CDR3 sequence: CAISLTGAGNTIYF. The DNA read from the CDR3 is TGTGCCATCAGCCTTACAGGGGCCGGAAACACC.

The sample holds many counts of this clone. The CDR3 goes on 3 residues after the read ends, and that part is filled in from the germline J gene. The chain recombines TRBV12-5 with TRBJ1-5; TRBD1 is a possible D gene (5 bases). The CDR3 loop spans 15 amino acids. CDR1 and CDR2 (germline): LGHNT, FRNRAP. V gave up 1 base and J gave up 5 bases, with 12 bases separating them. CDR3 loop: CASGLAGTGDQPQHF. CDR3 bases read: TGTGCTAGTGGTTTGGCCGGGACGGGGGATCAGCCC.

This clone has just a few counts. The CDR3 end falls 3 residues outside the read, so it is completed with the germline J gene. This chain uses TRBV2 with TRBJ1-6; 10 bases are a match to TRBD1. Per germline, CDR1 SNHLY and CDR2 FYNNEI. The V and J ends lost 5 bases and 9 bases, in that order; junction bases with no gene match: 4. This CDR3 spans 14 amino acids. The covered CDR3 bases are TGTGCCAGCAGTCAGGACAGGGGGGGTTCACCC. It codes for CASSQDRGGSP. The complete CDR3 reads CASSQDRGGSPLHF.

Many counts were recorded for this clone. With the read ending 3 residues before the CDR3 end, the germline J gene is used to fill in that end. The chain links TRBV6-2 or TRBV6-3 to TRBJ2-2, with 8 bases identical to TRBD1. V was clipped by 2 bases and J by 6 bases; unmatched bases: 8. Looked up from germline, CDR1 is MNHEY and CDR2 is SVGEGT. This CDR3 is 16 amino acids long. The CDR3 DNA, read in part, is TGTGCCAGCAGTTACATATACAGGGGGGAAGCCGGGGAG. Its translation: CASSYIYRGEAGE. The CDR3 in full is CASSYIYRGEAGELFF.

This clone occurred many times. CDR3 in amino acids: CASSYRYRTAYFPSSGANVLTF. The part of the CDR3 DNA that was read is TGTGCCAGCAGTTATCGCTATAGGACAGCCTATTTCCCGTCCTCTGGGGCCAACGTC. The chain links TRBV6-9 to TRBJ2-6; weak D call: TRBD1 (6 bases). The read ends 3 residues early relative to the CDR3; the germline J gene fills the gap. This CDR3 contains 22 residues. Per germline, CDR1 MNHGY and CDR2 SVAAGI. V was pared by 2 bases and J by 0 bases, with 26 bases between.

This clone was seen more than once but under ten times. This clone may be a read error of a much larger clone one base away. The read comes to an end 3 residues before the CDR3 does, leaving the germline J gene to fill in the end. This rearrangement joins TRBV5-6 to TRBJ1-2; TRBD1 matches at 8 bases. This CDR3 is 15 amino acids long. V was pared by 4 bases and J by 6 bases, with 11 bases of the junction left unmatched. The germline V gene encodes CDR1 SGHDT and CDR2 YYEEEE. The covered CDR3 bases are TGTGCCAGCAGCCAAAGCAGGGGGCGGAATCATGGC. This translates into CASSQSRGRNHG. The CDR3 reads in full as CASSQSRGRNHGYTF. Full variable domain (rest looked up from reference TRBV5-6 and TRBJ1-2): DAGVTQSPTHLIKTRGQQVTLRCSPKSGHDTVSWYQQALGQGPQFIFQYYEEEERQRGNFPDRFSGHQFPNYSSELNVNALLLGDSALYLCASSQSRGRNHGYTFGSGTRLTVV.

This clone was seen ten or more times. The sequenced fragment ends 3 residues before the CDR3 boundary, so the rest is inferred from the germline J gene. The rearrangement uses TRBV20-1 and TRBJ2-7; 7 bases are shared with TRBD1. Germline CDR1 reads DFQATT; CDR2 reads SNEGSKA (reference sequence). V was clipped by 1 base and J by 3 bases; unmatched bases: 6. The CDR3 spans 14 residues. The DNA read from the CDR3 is TGCAGTGCTAGAGGCGACAGGGAGATCTACGAG. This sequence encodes CSARGDREIYE. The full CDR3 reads CSARGDREIYEQYF.

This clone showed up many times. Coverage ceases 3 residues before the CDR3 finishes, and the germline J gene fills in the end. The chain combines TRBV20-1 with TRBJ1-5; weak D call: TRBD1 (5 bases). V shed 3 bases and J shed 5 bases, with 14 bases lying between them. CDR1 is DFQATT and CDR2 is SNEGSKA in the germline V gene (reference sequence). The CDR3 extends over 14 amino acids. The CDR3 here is CSASRGEEYQPQHF. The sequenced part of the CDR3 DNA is TGCAGTGCTAGTAGAGGGGAAGAGTATCAGCCC.

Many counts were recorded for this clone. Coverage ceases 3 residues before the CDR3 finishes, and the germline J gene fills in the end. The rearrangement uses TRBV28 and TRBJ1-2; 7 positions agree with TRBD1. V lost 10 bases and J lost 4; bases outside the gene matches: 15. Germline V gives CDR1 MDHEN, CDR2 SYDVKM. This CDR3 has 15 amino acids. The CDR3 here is CATLTGSAPFYGYTF. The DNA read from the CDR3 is TGTGCCACCCTGACAGGGTCGGCCCCGTTCTATGGC.

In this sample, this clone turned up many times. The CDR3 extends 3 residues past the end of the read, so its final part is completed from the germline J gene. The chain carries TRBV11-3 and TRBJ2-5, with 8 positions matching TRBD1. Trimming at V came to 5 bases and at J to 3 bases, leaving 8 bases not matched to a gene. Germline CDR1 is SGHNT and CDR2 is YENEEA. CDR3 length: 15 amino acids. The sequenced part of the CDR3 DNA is TGTGCCAGCAGCCCTTTCCCGACAGGGGAAGAGACC. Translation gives CASSPFPTGEET. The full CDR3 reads CASSPFPTGEETQYF.

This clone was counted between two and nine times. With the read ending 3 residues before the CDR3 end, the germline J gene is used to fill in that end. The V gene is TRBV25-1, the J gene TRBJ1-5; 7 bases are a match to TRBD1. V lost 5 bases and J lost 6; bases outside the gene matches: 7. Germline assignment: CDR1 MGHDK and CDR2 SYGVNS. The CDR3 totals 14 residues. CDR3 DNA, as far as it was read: TGTGCCAGCAGTCAGGGACAGACTATTCAGCCC. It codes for CASSQGQTIQP. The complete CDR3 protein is CASSQGQTIQPQHF.

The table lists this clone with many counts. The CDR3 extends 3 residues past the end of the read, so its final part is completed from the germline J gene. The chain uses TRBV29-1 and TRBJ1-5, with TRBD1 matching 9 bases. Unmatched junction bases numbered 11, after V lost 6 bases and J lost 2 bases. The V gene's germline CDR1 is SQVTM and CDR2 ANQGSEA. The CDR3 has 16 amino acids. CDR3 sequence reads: CSVQLQGALGNQPQHF. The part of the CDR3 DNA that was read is TGCAGCGTGCAATTACAGGGGGCGTTAGGCAATCAGCCC.

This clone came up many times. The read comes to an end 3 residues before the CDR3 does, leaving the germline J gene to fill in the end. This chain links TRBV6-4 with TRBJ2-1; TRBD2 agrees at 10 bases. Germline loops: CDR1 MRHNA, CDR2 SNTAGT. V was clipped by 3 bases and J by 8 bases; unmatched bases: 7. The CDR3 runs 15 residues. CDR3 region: CASSEGSSGGDEQFF. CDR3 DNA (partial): TGTGCCAGCAGTGAGGGTTCTAGCGGGGGTGATGAG.

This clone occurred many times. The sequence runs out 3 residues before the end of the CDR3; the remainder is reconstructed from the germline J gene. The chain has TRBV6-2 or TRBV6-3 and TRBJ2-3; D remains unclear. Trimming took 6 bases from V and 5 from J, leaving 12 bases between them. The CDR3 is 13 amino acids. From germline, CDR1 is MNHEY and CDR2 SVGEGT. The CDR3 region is CASRPPKGDTQYF. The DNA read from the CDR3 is TGTGCCAGCAGACCTCCTAAGGGAGATACG.

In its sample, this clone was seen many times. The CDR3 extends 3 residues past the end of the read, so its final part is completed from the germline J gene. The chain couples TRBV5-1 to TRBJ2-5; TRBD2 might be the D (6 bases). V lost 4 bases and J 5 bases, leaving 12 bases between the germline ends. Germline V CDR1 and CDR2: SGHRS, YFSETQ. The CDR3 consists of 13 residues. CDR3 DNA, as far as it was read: TGCGCCAGCAGCGCGGGAAGTCCGGAGACC. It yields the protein CASSAGSPET. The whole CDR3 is CASSAGSPETQYF.

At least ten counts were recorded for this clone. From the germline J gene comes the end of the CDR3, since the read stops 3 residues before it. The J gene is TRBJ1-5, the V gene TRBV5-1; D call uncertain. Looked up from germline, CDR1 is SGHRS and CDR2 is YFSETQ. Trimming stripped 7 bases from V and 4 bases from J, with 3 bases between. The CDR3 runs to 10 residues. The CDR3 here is CASLNQPQHF. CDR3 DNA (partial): TGCGCCAGCCTGAATCAGCCC.

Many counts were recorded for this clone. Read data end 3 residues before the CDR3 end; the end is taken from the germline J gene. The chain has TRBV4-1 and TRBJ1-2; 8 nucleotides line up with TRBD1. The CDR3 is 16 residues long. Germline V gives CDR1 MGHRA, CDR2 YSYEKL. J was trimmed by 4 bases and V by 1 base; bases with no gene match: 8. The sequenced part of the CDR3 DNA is TGCGCCAGCAGCCAAGTCGGGACAGGCAAAACCTATGGC. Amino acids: CASSQVGTGKTYG. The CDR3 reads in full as CASSQVGTGKTYGYTF.